These 9 T cell receptor beta chains came from one sample sequenced in a study of molecular identifiers for immune sequencing clone quantification. TCRdb reprocessed the PCR reads with MiXCR, giving one entry per CDR3 protein. The sample lists approximately 630,000 distinct CDR3 sequences, around 25% seen once, with about 0.84% in the top ten. Sequencing was performed on naive CD8+ T cells from blood, with Jurkat cell RNA spiked in. The subset was: FACS-sorted CD8+CD4-CCR7+CD45RA+ naive T cells. These receptor sequences come from a human donor in good health. Some libraries in this study had Jurkat cell RNA spiked in.

As to this clonotype: A read error may be the cause here, since a much bigger clone is one base away. The V call is TRBV4-3, the J call TRBJ2-7; tentative D call: TRBD1 (6 bases). V lost 4 bases and J 5 bases, leaving 12 bases between the germline ends. The CDR3 contains 13 residues. Germline loops: CDR1 LGHNA, CDR2 YSLEER. As DNA, the CDR3 is TGCGCCAGCAGCCGTGACAGGTCCCACGAGCAGTACTTC. Encoded protein: CASSRDRSHEQYF.

A remark on this clonotype: The junction differs from germline at one of its ends, possibly a read error. This chain links TRBV20-1 with TRBJ2-7, with a possible D match to TRBD2 (5 bases). CDR1 and CDR2 from the germline V gene are DFQATT and SNEGSKA (reference sequence). The CDR3 has 14 residues. CDR3 in amino acids: CSARGHFDYYEQYF. Here the CDR3 DNA reads TGCAGTGCGAGAGGCCATTTCGACTACTACGAGCAGTACTTC.

A remark on this clonotype: A much more abundant neighbour one base away suggests this may be a read error. The V call is TRBV4-1, the J call TRBJ1-1, with D perhaps matching TRBD1 (5 bases). Trimming left V 5 bases short and J 6 bases short, with 13 bases between. CDR1 is MGHRA and CDR2 is YSYEKL in the germline V gene. CDR3 length equals 13 residues. As DNA, the CDR3 is TGCGCCAGCAGCGCCGTAATGACAGCTGAAGCTTTCTTT. Amino acids: CASSAVMTAEAFF.

About this clonotype: Germline and junction disagree at one end, which may indicate a read error. The V call is TRBV2, the J call TRBJ2-5; possible D gene TRBD1, 6 bases. This CDR3 spans 14 amino acids. The germline CDR1 and CDR2 sequences are SNHLY and FYNNEI. CDR3 region: CASSDVGGPGPQYF. CDR3 sequence (DNA): TGCGCCAGCAGTGACGTTGGGGGCCCCGGGCCCCAGTACTTC.

This clonotype was seen a few times. This chain joins TRBV30 and TRBJ2-7; D is ambiguous. This CDR3 contains 13 residues. The V end lost 3 bases, the J end lost 6 bases, and 15 bases lay between the germline ends. Germline lookup yields CDR1 GTSNPN and CDR2 SVGIG (reference sequence). CDR3 coding DNA: TGTGCCTGGAGCGGCTCCCTCCCTCTCGAGCAGTACTTC. It is translated as CAWSGSLPLEQYF.

This clonotype was recorded at least ten times. CDR3 sequence (DNA): TGTGCCAGCAGTTTCAGCGACACAGATACGCAGTATTTT. Residues: CASSFSDTDTQYF. This sequence joins TRBV27 and TRBJ2-3; D not resolved. Germline CDR1 reads MNHEY; CDR2 reads SMNVEV (reference sequence). The germline V and J ends were trimmed by 3 bases and 2 bases, with 6 bases remaining between them. The CDR3 length is 13 residues.

As to this clonotype: Being one base from a much bigger clone, this may be a read error. The chain joins TRBV6-5 to TRBJ2-7, with 10 bases lining up with TRBD2. This CDR3 has 14 amino acids. The junction had 14 bases not matched to a gene; V was cut back by 7 bases and J by 11 bases. The germline V gene has CDR1 MNHEY and CDR2 SVGAGI. The CDR3 reads CASTPGTSASRKYF. DNA of the CDR3: TGTGCCAGCACCCCCGGGACTAGCGCGAGCAGGAAGTACTTC.

In regard to this clonotype: A much larger clone is a single base away; this may be a read error. This chain uses TRBV7-9 with TRBJ2-5, with D possibly TRBD1 on 6 matching bases. Germline loops: CDR1 SEHNR, CDR2 FQNEAQ (reference sequence). This CDR3 spans 15 amino acids. The CDR3 sequence: CASSLVDSFQEAQYF. For the CDR3, the DNA is TGTGCCAGCAGCTTAGTGGACAGCTTCCAAGAGGCCCAGTACTTC.

This clonotype was counted at least ten times. The chain has TRBV6-1 and TRBJ1-4; 8 positions match TRBD1. The CDR3 covers 13 residues. V lost 8 bases to trimming and J lost 5 bases; unmatched junction nucleotides: 4. CDR1 MNHNS and CDR2 SASEGT come from the germline V gene. The CDR3 sequence: CASRDRTNEKLFF. CDR3 in DNA: TGTGCCAGCCGGGACAGGACGAATGAAAAACTGTTTTTT.